This T cell receptor (beta chain) was sequenced during a study of T-cell reconstitution after alpha-beta-depleted transplantation in children. Molecular barcoding with unique molecular identifiers was used for the TCRbeta library. TCRdb recomputed calls from the PCR reads with MiXCR, one row per CDR3 protein. The table includes a few hundred thousand distinct CDR3 sequences, over 9.5% detected once. The germline gives CDR1 SSHAT, CDR2 FNYEAQ (reference sequence). The V and J ends lost 1 base and 8 bases respectively, with 9 bases between them. This CDR3 is built from 13 residues. This clonotype was detected ten times or more.

The sequencing here drew on PBMCs from the stem cell graft donor, taken from the stem cell graft. The chain has TRBV7-7 and TRBJ1-3; D not certain. This TCR was recovered from a human donor who donated a stem cell graft to a child with SCID. CDR3 sequence reads: CASSLGVGDTIYF. DNA of the CDR3: TGTGCCAGCAGCTTAGGGGTCGGGGACACCATATATTTT.